This T cell receptor beta chain derives from a study of T cell changes during pregnancy in multiple sclerosis. Using immunoSEQ multiplex PCR, the repertoire was profiled, and TCRdb retains in-frame clones only, with some absent. The data show some 46,000 clones, around 92% seen once. Germline V gives CDR1 SGHTS, CDR2 YDEGEE. CDR3 length: 16 amino acids. The V end was cut by 6 bases, the J end by 0 bases, with 16 bases between. This TCR was recovered from a female donor with multiple sclerosis, enrolled in a pregnancy study. The rearrangement uses TRBV5-8 and TRBJ1-3; D gene unclear. Sequencing input: peripheral blood. CDR3 in amino acids: CASTYRGHYSGNTIYF. The CDR3 nucleotides are TGTGCCAGCACTTACCGAGGCCATTACTCTGGAAACACCATATATTTT.